These 15 T cell receptor beta chains were sequenced from one sample in a study of identical twins. Via MiXCR, TCRdb re-called the 5' RACE reads, giving one row per CDR3 protein. Altogether about 200,000 distinct CDR3 sequences are present, 5% to 7% being singletons, with the ten largest covering 13% to 15%. These data were likewise used in another study, on T cells expressing NK-cell markers.

Sequenced input: CD8+ T cells sorted from blood. These receptors all stem from a woman aged 18-30 years in good health.

This clonotype was observed a handful of times. The J gene is TRBJ1-6, the V gene TRBV9, with a tentative D call TRBD1 (5 bases). The germline V and J ends were trimmed by 4 bases and 6 bases, with 11 bases remaining between them. The CDR3 length is 14 residues. Germline values: CDR1 SGDLS, CDR2 YYNGEE. The CDR3 loop is CASSPGTSNSPLHF. The CDR3 DNA sequence: TGTGCCAGCAGCCCAGGGACTTCTAATTCACCCCTCCACTTT.

This clonotype was recorded a few times. The gene calls are TRBV6-2 or TRBV6-3 and TRBJ2-1, with unresolved D. Germline CDR1 is MNHEY and CDR2 is SVGEGT. There are 14 residues in the CDR3. V was cut by 0 bases and J by 9 bases, with 12 bases left in between. As DNA, the CDR3 is TGTGCCAGCAGTTACTCCTCATCGGGCGCTGAGCAGTTCTTC. This gives the protein CASSYSSSGAEQFF.

This clonotype was seen a handful of times. The gene calls are TRBV30 and TRBJ1-2; D is possibly TRBD1 (5 bases). Looked up from germline, CDR1 is GTSNPN and CDR2 is SVGIG (reference sequence). With 4 bases removed from V and 4 bases from J, the gap between germline ends came to 13 bases. The CDR3 is 13 amino acids. This CDR3 is CAWTPRQIYGYTF. The CDR3 region has the DNA TGTGCCTGGACCCCTCGACAGATCTATGGCTACACCTTC.

A few counts support this clonotype. The chain links TRBV28 to TRBJ2-1; D is unresolved. The ends were cut back, 5 bases at V and 9 bases at J, with 17 bases in the middle. The germline CDR1 and CDR2 sequences are MDHEN and SYDVKM. CDR3 length equals 14 residues. The CDR3 region is CASSPRSKTGEQFF. DNA for the CDR3: TGTGCCAGCAGTCCTCGTTCCAAAACGGGTGAGCAGTTCTTC.

Many counts were recorded for this clonotype. CDR3 sequence: CASRGTRGNEQFF. The CDR3, as DNA: TGTGCCAGCAGAGGGACTAGGGGCAATGAGCAGTTCTTC. The chain combines TRBV6-2 or TRBV6-3 with TRBJ2-1; TRBD2 agrees at 8 bases. The V gene end was trimmed by 6 bases and the J gene end by 6 bases; junction bases not matched to a gene: 4. Germline V gene lookup returns CDR1 MNHEY and CDR2 SVGEGT. The CDR3 runs to 13 residues.

This clonotype has ten or more counts. The chain employs TRBV20-1 and TRBJ2-1; 9 positions agree with TRBD1. Losses at the gene ends were 3 bases for V and 3 bases for J; bases not matched to a gene: 3. CDR1 and CDR2 from the germline V gene are DFQATT and SNEGSKA (reference sequence). This CDR3 region has 14 residues. CDR3: CSASGDRDYNEQFF. Here the CDR3 DNA reads TGCAGTGCTAGCGGGGACAGGGACTACAATGAGCAGTTCTTC.

This clonotype was observed a handful of times. V usage is TRBV14 and J usage is TRBJ2-7, with 7 bases identical to TRBD2. Germline V gene sequence: CDR1 SGHDN, CDR2 FVKESK. The length of the CDR3 is 16 residues. V lost 0 bases and J lost 6; bases outside the gene matches: 11. The CDR3 bases are TGTGCCAGCAGCCAAGATGGGCTAGCGGCCTTGGGCGAGCAGTACTTC. Translation gives CASSQDGLAALGEQYF.

The chain carries TRBV4-2 and TRBJ1-4; D remains ambiguous. The CDR3 has 16 amino acids. The germline V gene has CDR1 LGHNA and CDR2 YNFKEQ. V was shortened by 1 base and J by 0 bases, with 9 bases between the two germline ends. The CDR3 DNA reads TGTGCCAGCAGCCAAGCGTCTACAGCAACTAATGAAAAACTGTTTTTT. This translates into CASSQASTATNEKLFF.

The table lists this clonotype with many counts. The chain has TRBV5-1 and TRBJ2-7; TRBD1 aligns across 7 bases. The V segment lost 5 bases and the J segment 4 bases; nucleotides outside the gene matches: 15. In germline, CDR1 is SGHRS, CDR2 YFSETQ. The CDR3 runs to 16 residues. The CDR3 here is CASSTDLSARGYEQYF. In nucleotides, the CDR3 is TGCGCCAGCAGTACCGACCTCAGCGCCAGGGGGTACGAGCAGTACTTC.

This clonotype was detected many times. The chain recombines TRBV4-3 with TRBJ2-1; TRBD2 agrees at 7 bases. Germline V gene sequence: CDR1 LGHNA, CDR2 YSLEER. V lost 0 bases, J lost 5 bases, and 7 bases stayed unmatched. The CDR3 contains 16 residues. The CDR3 DNA sequence: TGCGCCAGCAGCCAAGATCGTCGCGGGAGCCACAATGAGCAGTTCTTC. The encoded protein is CASSQDRRGSHNEQFF.

This clonotype was counted only a few times. J is TRBJ2-2 and V is TRBV12-3 or TRBV12-4; TRBD1 agrees at 10 bases. The CDR3 sequence is 14 residues long. The ends lost 6 bases at V and 6 bases at J; junction bases unmatched: 4. The CDR3 region is CASSRDRGAGELFF. The CDR3 DNA follows: TGTGCCAGCAGCCGGGACAGGGGAGCCGGGGAGCTGTTTTTT.

This clonotype has more than one count but fewer than ten. The conserved phenylalanine or tryptophan normally closing the CDR3 is absent here, so this likely arose from a read error. The limits of the CDR3 on the DNA are not certain, so only TCRdb's listed CDR3 is given. The V and J genes are TRBV6-2 or TRBV6-3 and TRBJ2-1; the table's D call, TRBD2, has no DNA check behind it. Germline V gene data show CDR1 as MNHEY and CDR2 as SVGEGT. The CDR3 length is 12 residues, termini included. The CDR3 region is CASIIYGLPSNP.

In this sample, this clonotype turned up many times. This chain connects TRBV12-3 or TRBV12-4 to TRBJ2-7; 7 bases match TRBD2. After removal of 7 bases from V and 9 bases from J, the junction contained 9 bases not matched to a gene. The CDR3 consists of 12 residues. This CDR3 reads CASTIGGLGQYF. The CDR3 nucleotides are TGTGCCAGCACTATCGGGGGGTTAGGGCAGTACTTC.

This clonotype was counted at least ten times. This rearrangement joins TRBV3-1 to TRBJ1-5; no reliable D call. CDR1 is LGHDT, CDR2 YNNKEL, per germline (reference sequence). V was clipped by 4 bases and J by 0 bases, with 7 bases between them. The CDR3 extends over 14 amino acids. The CDR3 region has the DNA TGTGCCAGCAGCCGCGACGGTAGCAATCAGCCCCAGCATTTT. Encoded protein: CASSRDGSNQPQHF. Complete variable domain (other parts from reference TRBV3-1 and TRBJ1-5): DTAVSQTPKYLVTQMGNDKSIKCEQNLGHDTMYWYKQDSKKFLKIMFSYNNKELIINETVPNRFSPKSPDKAHLNLHINSLELGDSAVYFCASSRDGSNQPQHFGDGTRLSIL.

Ten or more counts support this clonotype. The chain carries TRBV5-1 and TRBJ1-1; 9 bases are a match to TRBD1. The CDR3 runs to 15 residues. From germline, CDR1 is SGHRS and CDR2 YFSETQ. V was pared by 2 bases and J by 1 base, with 3 bases of the junction left unmatched. The CDR3 coding sequence is TGCGCCAGCAGCTTCGCGGACAGGGGGAACACTGAAGCTTTCTTT. It specifies CASSFADRGNTEAFF.